The source of this TCR beta chain is a study of blood T cells in healthy people across ages. Primers used in a second PCR of roughly 6 to 12 cycles were a sample-barcoded 5' primer and a J-beta primer mix. In TCRdb, the 5' RACE reads were re-called with MiXCR into one record per CDR3 protein. The profile shows just over 800,000 distinct CDR3 sequences, under 80% of them singletons. The V and J ends lost 6 bases and 0 bases respectively, with 12 bases between them. Germline V gene sequence: CDR1 DFQATT, CDR2 SNEGSKA (reference sequence). The CDR3 has 13 residues. The genes are TRBV20-1 and TRBJ2-7, with D perhaps TRBD2 (5 bases). Sequences were obtained from blood. This receptor was obtained from a young man in good health. The CDR3: CSAEGRDSYEQYF. The CDR3 DNA follows: TGCAGTGCCGAGGGCCGGGACTCCTACGAGCAGTACTTC.